These 17 T cell receptor beta chains share one sample of origin, sequenced in a study of cytomegalovirus exposure and HLA in healthy donors. In the PCR, 60 Vbeta and 13 Jbeta primers were used. Generated by immunoSEQ multiplex PCR, the TCRdb table keeps only in-frame clones and is missing some. The sample carries 160,000 or so clones, about 80% recorded once. Specimen: PBMCs. These receptors all come from a man aged 25 to 40 in good health and CMV-seronegative.

The table lists this clone with a count of one. The chain links TRBV4-3 to TRBJ2-7, with 11 bases identical to TRBD2. Trimming cost V 1 base and J 2 bases; bases outside gene matches: 1. The CDR3 totals 15 residues. Germline loops: CDR1 LGHNA, CDR2 YSLEER. The CDR3 loop reads CASSQGGLAAYEQYF. CDR3 bases: TGCGCCAGCAGCCAAGGGGGACTAGCGGCCTACGAGCAGTACTTC.

The chain is built from TRBV5-6 and TRBJ1-4, with a possible D match to TRBD1 (5 bases). The CDR3 spans 12 residues. Trimming stripped 4 bases from V and 7 bases from J, with 8 bases between. Germline CDR1 SGHDT, CDR2 YYEEEE. In DNA form, the CDR3 reads TGTGCCAGCAGCGCCGGGGGTGAAAAACTGTTTTTT. Amino acid sequence: CASSAGGEKLFF.

This clone appeared once. V gene TRBV28 combines with J gene TRBJ2-7, with TRBD1 matching over 7 bases. The V and J ends lost 6 bases and 1 base, in that order; junction bases with no gene match: 6. In germline, CDR1 is MDHEN, CDR2 SYDVKM. The CDR3 extends over 14 amino acids. The DNA of the CDR3 is TGTGCCAGCAGGAGACAGGGTGATTCCTACGAGCAGTACTTC. It yields the protein CASRRQGDSYEQYF.

The CDR3 spells CAWSVGGQKPYEQYF. The CDR3 DNA reads as TGTGCCTGGAGTGTAGGGGGACAGAAGCCCTACGAGCAGTACTTC. V and J are TRBV30 and TRBJ2-7; 7 bases fit TRBD1. V lost 0 bases, J lost 2 bases, and 7 bases stayed unmatched. The CDR3 spans 15 residues. Germline V gene sequence: CDR1 GTSNPN, CDR2 SVGIG (reference sequence).

This clone was counted only a few times. The J gene is TRBJ2-1, the V gene TRBV6-4; 13 bases map to TRBD2. The CDR3 totals 20 residues. The V segment lost 0 bases and the J segment 2 bases; nucleotides outside the gene matches: 10. Germline CDR1 reads MRHNA; CDR2 reads SNTAGT. The CDR3 is CASSDSPLAGGPTAYNEQFF. CDR3 bases: TGTGCCAGCAGTGACTCCCCACTAGCGGGAGGGCCGACGGCCTACAATGAGCAGTTCTTC.

The chain joins TRBV9 to TRBJ2-3; 9 nucleotides line up with TRBD2. The CDR3 is 14 amino acids. With 7 bases clipped from V and 5 bases from J, the junction kept 8 bases outside the gene matches. The germline V gene has CDR1 SGDLS and CDR2 YYNGEE. Written as DNA, the CDR3 is TGTGCCAGCGCGGGGAGCGGGGGGAGAGATACGCAGTATTTT. This codes for CASAGSGGRDTQYF.

This sequence joins TRBV5-6 and TRBJ1-2; 8 nucleotides agree with TRBD1. Unmatched junction bases numbered 10, after V lost 2 bases and J lost 1 base. The CDR3 sequence is 17 residues long. From germline, CDR1 is SGHDT and CDR2 YYEEEE. The CDR3 spells CASSFNFGTGFNYGYTF. DNA for the CDR3: TGTGCCAGCAGCTTTAACTTCGGGACAGGATTTAACTATGGCTACACCTTC.

This clone was recorded only once. The rearrangement links TRBV6-5 to TRBJ1-2; D is possibly TRBD1 (6 bases). In germline, CDR1 is MNHEY, CDR2 SVGAGI. Trimming left V 8 bases short and J 3 bases short, with 13 bases between. The CDR3 loop spans 13 amino acids. CDR3 coding DNA: TGTGCCAGCGCCAGAGGGGGAGACTATGGCTACACCTTC. Translation gives CASARGGDYGYTF.

This clone was counted once. The chain has TRBV5-1 and TRBJ2-1; tentatively, D is TRBD1 (6 bases). Trimming cost V 3 bases and J 0 bases, with 16 bases left between them. The CDR3 extends over 17 amino acids. Germline loops: CDR1 SGHRS, CDR2 YFSETQ. The CDR3 here is CASSWLQGSGSYNEQFF. The CDR3 DNA follows: TGCGCCAGCAGCTGGTTACAGGGATCGGGCTCCTACAATGAGCAGTTCTTC.

In its sample, this clone was seen once. The genes are TRBV30 and TRBJ1-6; TRBD1 might be the D (5 bases). Germline values: CDR1 GTSNPN, CDR2 SVGIG (reference sequence). Trimming removed 3 bases from V and 11 bases from J, with 20 bases in between. This CDR3 region has 15 residues. The CDR3 DNA is TGTGCCTGGAGGGGGCAAAATTCCTTTTTCCCACCCCTCCACTTT. Translated, it gives CAWRGQNSFFPPLHF.

This clone was seen only once. V and J are TRBV28 and TRBJ1-1, with D uncertain. Germline V gene data show CDR1 as MDHEN and CDR2 as SYDVKM. The CDR3 contains 15 residues. With 1 base removed from V and 3 bases from J, the gap between germline ends came to 12 bases. The CDR3 is CASSLFGEEDTEAFF. For the CDR3, the DNA is TGTGCCAGCAGTTTATTCGGGGAGGAGGACACTGAAGCTTTCTTT.

V and J are TRBV7-3 and TRBJ1-6, with D perhaps matching TRBD1 (6 bases). The CDR3 totals 15 residues. V was shortened by 4 bases and J by 11 bases, with 18 bases between the two germline ends. From germline, CDR1 is SGHTA and CDR2 FQGTGA. CDR3 nucleotide sequence: TGTGCCAGCAGCTACACAGGGAGCGGAGAGCCACCCCTCCACTTT. Translation: CASSYTGSGEPPLHF.

This sequence joins TRBV30 and TRBJ2-5; perhaps TRBD2 as D (5 bases). The tail of the sequence fits TRBJ2-7 better, so the J call may be wrong. CDR1 is GTSNPN and CDR2 is SVGIG in the germline V gene (reference sequence). The CDR3 runs 11 residues. The CDR3 loop reads CASLRGFEQYF. CDR3 sequence (DNA): TGTGCCTCCCTCCGGGGTTTCGAGCAGTACTTC.

This sequence joins TRBV7-9 and TRBJ1-2, with D unclear. CDR1 is SEHNR, CDR2 FQNEAQ, per germline (reference sequence). The V gene lost 4 bases and the J gene lost 4 bases, with 7 bases spanning the gap. The CDR3 covers 12 residues. CDR3 sequence (DNA): TGTGCCAGCAGCTCCCACACCTATGGCTACACCTTC. As protein: CASSSHTYGYTF.

The J gene is TRBJ2-7, the V gene TRBV7-2, with D perhaps TRBD2 (6 bases). V was clipped by 1 base and J by 5 bases, with 15 bases between them. This CDR3 spans 15 amino acids. The germline V gene encodes CDR1 SGHTA and CDR2 FQGNSA. CDR3: CASSLDRGKSNEQYF. CDR3 DNA sequence: TGTGCCAGCAGCTTAGATCGGGGGAAGAGCAACGAGCAGTACTTC.

The chain carries TRBV7-8 and TRBJ1-6; D uncertain. Germline V lookup: CDR1 SGHVS, CDR2 FQNEAQ. The CDR3 contains 15 residues. V lost 1 base, J lost 7 bases, and 11 bases lay in between. The CDR3 coding sequence is TGTGCCAGCAGCTTAGGAGGCCACCAAAATTCACCCCTCCACTTT. Its translation: CASSLGGHQNSPLHF. The full variable domain, rest sourced from reference TRBV7-8 and TRBJ1-6, is GAGVSQSPRYKVAKRGQDVALRCDPISGHVSLFWYQQALGQGPEFLTYFQNEAQLDKSGLPSDRFFAERPEGSVSTLKIQRTQQEDSAVYLCASSLGGHQNSPLHFGNGTRLTVT.

The table lists this clone with a few counts. CDR3 DNA sequence: TGTGCCATCAGCCGAGGACAGGGGAACTACAATGAGCAGTTCTTC. It codes for CAISRGQGNYNEQFF. The rearrangement links TRBV10-3 to TRBJ2-1; 9 nucleotides align to TRBD1. The CDR3 has 15 amino acids. J lost 3 bases, V lost 6 bases, and 6 bases had no gene match. Germline V lookup: CDR1 ENHRY, CDR2 SYGVKD.